The present T cell receptor beta chain was sequenced within a study of blood T cell repertoires in COVID-19. Turning to the study itself: Samples representing acute and convalescent COVID-19 were sourced from the United States, Italy and Spain. PBMCs, B-cell-depleted T cells, or T cells were the source of the cDNA or gDNA that made up the material.

Original processing notes: Estimation of nucleated cell counts was performed using reference gene primer amplification. The assay was immunoSEQ multiplex PCR, and TCRdb's table has in-frame clones only and misses some. The V and J calls and clone size are taken from that table; D and trimming were inferred from the DNA. The sample lists more than 85,000 clones, 81% seen once, with around a quarter in the top ten. The V segment lost 3 bases and the J segment 9 bases; nucleotides outside the gene matches: 5. CDR3 length equals 13 residues. Germline CDR1 and CDR2: MGHRA and YSYEKL. Only a few counts were recorded for this clone.

The sample was peripheral blood. This chain links TRBV4-1 with TRBJ1-2, with TRBD1 matching 9 bases. This receptor was taken from a man aged 80 or over with active or convalescent COVID-19. CDR3 in DNA: TGCGCCAGCAGCCAGGGACAGGGTGAGCGCTACACCTTC. Residues: CASSQGQGERYTF.